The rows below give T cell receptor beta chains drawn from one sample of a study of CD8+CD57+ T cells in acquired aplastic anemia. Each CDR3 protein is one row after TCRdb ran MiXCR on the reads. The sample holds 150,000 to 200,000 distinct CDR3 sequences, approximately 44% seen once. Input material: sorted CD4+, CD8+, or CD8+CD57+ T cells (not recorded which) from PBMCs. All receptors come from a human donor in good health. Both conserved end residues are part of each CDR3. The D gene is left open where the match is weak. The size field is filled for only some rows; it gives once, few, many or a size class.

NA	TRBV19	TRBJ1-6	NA	TGTGCCAGTAGTCCTATACAGGGATCACCCCTCCACTTT	CASSPIQGSPLHF
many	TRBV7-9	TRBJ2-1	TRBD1	TGTGCCAGCAGCAACAGGGGACAGGTGGTCAGCTCCTACAATGAGCAGTTCTTC	CASSNRGQVVSSYNEQFF
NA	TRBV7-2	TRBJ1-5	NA	TGTGCCAGCAGCCTCGGGACCACCCAGCATTTT	CASSLGTTQHF
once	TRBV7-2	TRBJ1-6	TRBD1	TGTGCCAGCAGCCCGCCGGACAGGAGGAATTCACCCCTCCACTTT	CASSPPDRRNSPLHF
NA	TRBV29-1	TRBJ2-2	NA	TGCAGCGTTGTAAGCCCTAGGACCGGGGAGCTGTTTTTT	CSVVSPRTGELFF
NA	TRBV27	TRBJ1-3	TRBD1	TGTGCCAGCAGTTTTAGAAAAGGACAGGGGATTGGAAACACCATATATTTT	CASSFRKGQGIGNTIYF
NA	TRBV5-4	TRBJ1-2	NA	TGTGCCAGCAGCTCGGACGGAGTCAACTATGGCTACACCTTC	CASSSDGVNYGYTF
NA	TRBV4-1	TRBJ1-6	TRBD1	TGCGCCAGCAGCCTAGAGGACAGGAGCTATAATTCACCCCTCCACTTT	CASSLEDRSYNSPLHF
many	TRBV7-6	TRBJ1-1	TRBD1	TGTGCCAGCAGCTTCCGGGACAGCACTGAAGCTTTCTTT	CASSFRDSTEAFF
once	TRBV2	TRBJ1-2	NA	TGTGCCAGCACCGGAACTCCAGCCTTTAACTATGGCTACACCTTC	CASTGTPAFNYGYTF
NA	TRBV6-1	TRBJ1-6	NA	TGTGCCAGCAGTGAAGCTCGGGCCACTGATTCACCCCTCCACTTT	CASSEARATDSPLHF
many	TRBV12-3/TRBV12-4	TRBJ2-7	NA	TGTGCCAGCAGTTTAGGAGGAGGGATCTACGAGCAGTACTTC	CASSLGGGIYEQYF
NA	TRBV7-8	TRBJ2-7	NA	TGTGCCAGCAGCTTTTCAGAAGTCTACGAGCAGTACTTC	CASSFSEVYEQYF
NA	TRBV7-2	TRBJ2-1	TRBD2	TGTGCCAGCAGACTAGCGGGGGGCGATGAGCAGTTCTTC	CASRLAGGDEQFF
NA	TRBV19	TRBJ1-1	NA	TGTGCCAGTAGTTTCTCCATGAACACTGAAGCTTTCTTT	CASSFSMNTEAFF
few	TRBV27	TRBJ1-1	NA	TGTGCCAGCAGTTTCTTCAATTACCAGGGAAGTATGGTGAACACTGAAGCTTTCTTT	CASSFFNYQGSMVNTEAFF
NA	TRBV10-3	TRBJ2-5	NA	TGTGCCATCAGTGAGGGGGAGCAAGAGACCCAGTACTTC	CAISEGEQETQYF
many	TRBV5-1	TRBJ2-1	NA	TGCGCCAGCAGCTTGGAAGGGCCCGCTAGCCCGCGCAATGAGCAGTTCTTC	CASSLEGPASPRNEQFF
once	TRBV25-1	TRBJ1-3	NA	TGTGCCAGCAGCCCTCCCGGCCCGAGCTCTGGAAACACCATATATTTT	CASSPPGPSSGNTIYF
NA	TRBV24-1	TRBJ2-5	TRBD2	TGTGCCACCAGACCGACGGGACTAGCGGGCGGTAATGAGTACTTC	CATRPTGLAGGNEYF